The 32 T cell receptor beta chains listed next were all sequenced from one sample in a study of shared clonotypes between healthy human individuals. Clones were read by immunoSEQ multiplex PCR, and TCRdb kept only the in-frame ones, dropping some. This table has 1.5 million to 1.9 million clones, roughly 98% appearing once. The sequenced material came from naive CD4+ T cells sorted from blood. Subset specified: CD45RA+ positively selected. These receptor sequences come from a man aged 25-45 years in good health.

V usage is TRBV6-5 and J usage is TRBJ2-3; possibly TRBD1 for D (5 bases). The CDR3 is made up of 14 amino acids. V lost 6 bases, J lost 1 base, and 11 bases lay in between. CDR1 is MNHEY and CDR2 is SVGAGI in the germline V gene. This chain's CDR3 is CASSLIGGTDTQYF. The CDR3 bases are TGTGCCAGCAGCTTAATAGGGGGCACAGATACGCAGTATTTT.

The genes are TRBV30 and TRBJ1-5; D unresolved. Germline V gene lookup returns CDR1 GTSNPN and CDR2 SVGIG (reference sequence). There are 13 residues in the CDR3. Trimming cost V 2 bases and J 1 base, with 6 bases left between them. The CDR3 loop reads CAWSHLSNQPQHF. CDR3 coding DNA: TGTGCCTGGAGTCACCTCAGCAATCAGCCCCAGCATTTT.

The genes are TRBV5-6 and TRBJ1-4, with TRBD1 matching 8 bases. With V trimmed by 0 bases and J by 0 bases, 4 bases remained unmatched. Germline loops: CDR1 SGHDT, CDR2 YYEEEE. This CDR3 is 17 amino acids long. The CDR3 sequence: CASSLGQGKATNEKLFF. The CDR3 region has the DNA TGTGCCAGCAGCTTGGGACAGGGGAAAGCAACTAATGAAAAACTGTTTTTT.

As regards this clone: The same CDR3 arises from other DNA sequences in this sample as well. V usage is TRBV5-1 and J usage is TRBJ2-7; unclear D gene. This CDR3 is built from 14 residues. Germline V lookup: CDR1 SGHRS, CDR2 YFSETQ. V was shortened by 0 bases and J by 1 base, with 8 bases between the two germline ends. The CDR3 coding sequence is TGCGCCAGCAGCTTGGAAGCAGGATCCTACGAGCAGTACTTC. Translating gives CASSLEAGSYEQYF.

As for this clone: The same CDR3 arises from other DNA sequences in this sample as well. The chain links TRBV11-2 to TRBJ2-2; no definite D call. With 5 bases removed from V and 5 bases from J, the gap between germline ends came to 6 bases. Germline V gene data show CDR1 as SGHAT and CDR2 as FQNNGV. CDR3 length: 12 residues. Here the CDR3 DNA reads TGTGCCAGCAGCCAAATAACCGGGGAGCTGTTTTTT. Amino acid sequence: CASSQITGELFF.

The chain couples TRBV27 to TRBJ2-3; 7 nucleotides match TRBD1. This CDR3 region has 16 residues. Germline-derived CDR1 and CDR2 are MNHEY and SMNVEV (reference sequence). V was clipped by 2 bases and J by 2 bases; unmatched bases: 7. The CDR3, as DNA: TGTGCCAGCAGTTTAAAAGGGGGCCGATCCACAGATACGCAGTATTTT. Its protein product is CASSLKGGRSTDTQYF.

The chain uses TRBV19 and TRBJ1-4, with TRBD1 matching 7 bases. The J segment lost 0 bases and the V segment lost 4 bases, leaving 5 bases of the junction unmatched. Germline V gene data show CDR1 as LNHDA and CDR2 as SQIVND (reference sequence). The CDR3 is 16 amino acids. The CDR3 loop reads CASSRDRPATNEKLFF. The CDR3 DNA follows: TGTGCCAGTAGTAGGGACAGACCAGCAACTAATGAAAAACTGTTTTTT.

The rearrangement links TRBV28 to TRBJ1-2; D call uncertain. CDR1 MDHEN and CDR2 SYDVKM come from the germline V gene. This CDR3 is 15 amino acids long. Trimming pared 3 bases from V and 5 bases from J, leaving 16 bases between. This CDR3 reads CASSFGVGASYGYTF. The CDR3 DNA follows: TGTGCCAGCAGTTTTGGAGTAGGCGCTTCTTATGGCTACACCTTC.

This clone was counted once. This chain connects TRBV18 to TRBJ2-2; 10 bases match TRBD2. Looked up from germline, CDR1 is KGHSH and CDR2 is LQKENI. The trim removed 2 bases at V and 3 bases at J, leaving 3 bases unmatched. The CDR3 loop spans 16 amino acids. As DNA, the CDR3 is TGTGCCAGCTCACCAGAGCTAGCGGGAGACACCGGGGAGCTGTTTTTT. It specifies CASSPELAGDTGELFF. The entire variable domain, with the rest obtained from reference TRBV18 and TRBJ2-2, is as follows: NAGVMQNPRHLVRRRGQEARLRCSPMKGHSHVYWYRQLPEEGLKFMVYLQKENIIDESGMPKERFSAEFPKEGPSILRIQQVVRGDSAAYFCASSPELAGDTGELFFGEGSRLTVL.

On this clone itself: Other DNA sequences in the same sample also yield this CDR3. The gene calls are TRBV5-1 and TRBJ1-1; D call uncertain. In germline, CDR1 is SGHRS, CDR2 YFSETQ. V gave up 0 bases and J gave up 1 base, with 7 bases separating them. The CDR3 covers 14 residues. CDR3: CASSLEGRNTEAFF. CDR3 DNA sequence: TGCGCCAGCAGCTTGGAGGGCAGGAACACTGAAGCTTTCTTT.

The chain combines TRBV19 with TRBJ1-5; tentatively, D is TRBD1 (5 bases). The germline gives CDR1 LNHDA, CDR2 SQIVND (reference sequence). The length of the CDR3 is 12 residues. The ends were cut back, 5 bases at V and 16 bases at J, with 18 bases in the middle. The CDR3 sequence is CASSPTAGPLHF. The CDR3 DNA sequence: TGTGCCAGTAGTCCCACGGCAGGGCCGTTACATTTT.

The chain carries TRBV6-5 and TRBJ2-1; D perhaps matches TRBD2 (6 bases). The germline V and J ends were trimmed by 6 bases and 7 bases, with 13 bases remaining between them. The CDR3 consists of 13 residues. CDR1 and CDR2 from the germline V gene are MNHEY and SVGAGI. CDR3 loop: CASRNWDWNEQFF. DNA of the CDR3: TGTGCCAGCAGGAATTGGGACTGGAATGAGCAGTTCTTC.

The chain couples TRBV18 to TRBJ2-5; the D is unclear. This CDR3 contains 20 residues. The V end lost 0 bases, the J end lost 1 base, and 24 bases lay between the germline ends. Germline CDR1 reads KGHSH; CDR2 reads LQKENI. In nucleotides, the CDR3 is TGTGCCAGCTCACCACCGGAAGGTCTGGGCCGGGCAGGCTTCCAAGAGACCCAGTACTTC. Its translation: CASSPPEGLGRAGFQETQYF.

The chain uses TRBV19 and TRBJ2-7; 8 bases agree with TRBD2. This CDR3 is built from 15 residues. J gave up 1 base and V 0 bases, and 2 bases lay outside the gene matches. CDR1 is LNHDA and CDR2 is SQIVND in the germline V gene (reference sequence). CDR3 DNA sequence: TGTGCCAGTAGTATAGAAGCGGGAGTGTCCTACGAGCAGTACTTC. This sequence encodes CASSIEAGVSYEQYF.

The chain joins TRBV11-2 to TRBJ2-1, with 8 bases matching TRBD2. Germline assignment: CDR1 SGHAT and CDR2 FQNNGV. The CDR3 is made up of 15 amino acids. J lost 6 bases, V lost 1 base, and 5 bases had no gene match. CDR3 region: CASSLAGGPVNEQFF. The CDR3 DNA reads TGTGCCAGCAGCTTAGCGGGAGGGCCGGTCAATGAGCAGTTCTTC.

The rearrangement uses TRBV5-5 and TRBJ2-3, with D perhaps TRBD2 (5 bases). With 2 bases removed from V and 6 bases from J, the gap between germline ends came to 10 bases. The CDR3 totals 13 residues. Germline V gene sequence: CDR1 SGHKS, CDR2 YYEKEE (reference sequence). CDR3 DNA sequence: TGTGCCAGCAGCTTCGGTGGAGGTGATACGCAGTATTTT. Translated: CASSFGGGDTQYF.

The rearrangement joins TRBV25-1 to TRBJ2-2, with a tentative D call TRBD2 (7 bases). Germline lookup yields CDR1 MGHDK and CDR2 SYGVNS. CDR3 length: 16 residues. V was pared by 3 bases and J by 5 bases, with 16 bases between. The CDR3 DNA is TGTGCCAGCAGTGATAGGGGGGAGCGGGGAACCGGGGAGCTGTTTTTT. Translated, it gives CASSDRGERGTGELFF.

This chain joins TRBV5-1 and TRBJ1-4; 9 positions match TRBD1. J lost 5 bases, V lost 4 bases, and 9 bases had no gene match. The CDR3 runs 16 residues. The germline V gene has CDR1 SGHRS and CDR2 YFSETQ. CDR3 coding DNA: TGCGCCAGCAGCCTGCATCCGGGACAGGGAAATGAAAAACTGTTTTTT. Residues: CASSLHPGQGNEKLFF.

This chain connects TRBV18 to TRBJ2-1, with D uncertain. V lost 3 bases to trimming and J lost 0 bases, with 15 bases between them. Germline V gives CDR1 KGHSH, CDR2 LQKENI. CDR3 length equals 17 residues. This CDR3 is CASSPPVWADSYNEQFF. For the CDR3, the DNA is TGTGCCAGCTCACCCCCGGTTTGGGCAGACTCCTACAATGAGCAGTTCTTC.

V gene TRBV28 combines with J gene TRBJ1-5; 8 positions match TRBD1. Trimming at V came to 3 bases and at J to 3 bases, leaving 7 bases not matched to a gene. CDR1 and CDR2 (germline): MDHEN, SYDVKM. The CDR3 contains 16 residues. The CDR3 sequence is CASSFLTGANNQPQHF. The CDR3 bases are TGTGCCAGCAGTTTCCTGACAGGGGCTAACAATCAGCCCCAGCATTTT.

Points on this clone: The same CDR3 is also encoded by other DNA sequences in this sample. This sequence joins TRBV7-6 and TRBJ1-4; 7 bases agree with TRBD1. After removal of 3 bases from V and 5 bases from J, the junction contained 3 bases not matched to a gene. Looked up from germline, CDR1 is SGHVS and CDR2 is FNYEAQ. CDR3 length: 14 amino acids. CDR3 sequence reads: CASSLRQGNEKLFF. The DNA of the CDR3 is TGTGCCAGCAGCTTGAGACAGGGAAATGAAAAACTGTTTTTT.

The CDR3 nucleotides read TGTGCCAGTAAGGGTCCGGAGACCCAGTACTTC. Residues: CASKGPETQYF. The chain links TRBV19 to TRBJ2-5; D gene unclear. Trimming cost V 7 bases and J 5 bases, with 8 bases left between them. CDR1 and CDR2 from the germline V gene are LNHDA and SQIVND (reference sequence). This CDR3 comprises 11 residues.

The chain employs TRBV18 and TRBJ2-3; possibly TRBD1 for D (6 bases). Trimming removed 6 bases from V and 3 bases from J, with 16 bases in between. The CDR3 loop spans 15 amino acids. Germline V CDR1 and CDR2: KGHSH, LQKENI. CDR3 sequence: CASSSIQGLTDTQYF. DNA for the CDR3: TGTGCCAGCTCGTCCATACAGGGTCTTACAGATACGCAGTATTTT.

The V and J genes are TRBV11-2 and TRBJ2-7, with a possible D match to TRBD2 (6 bases). Germline CDR1 SGHAT, CDR2 FQNNGV. Trimming pared 6 bases from V and 0 bases from J, leaving 15 bases between. This CDR3 contains 15 residues. The CDR3 nucleotides are TGTGCCAGCAGGCGAATAGGAGGGATCTCCTACGAGCAGTACTTC. Its protein is CASRRIGGISYEQYF.

The V and J genes are TRBV27 and TRBJ1-2; 8 nucleotides align to TRBD1. The germline V gene encodes CDR1 MNHEY and CDR2 SMNVEV (reference sequence). Germline trimming cut 3 bases from V and 7 bases from J; bases unmatched to any gene: 4. The CDR3 has 13 residues. CDR3 nucleotide sequence: TGTGCCAGCAGTTTGACAGGGGAGATTGGCTACACCTTC. It translates to CASSLTGEIGYTF.

This rearrangement joins TRBV4-3 to TRBJ2-7, with D maybe TRBD2 (6 bases). V lost 10 bases, J lost 3 bases, and 16 bases lay in between. CDR3 length: 13 residues. The germline V gene encodes CDR1 LGHNA and CDR2 YSLEER. CDR3 DNA: TGCGCCAAAGCGGGCCTGAGGGGCTACGAGCAGTACTTC. This encodes CAKAGLRGYEQYF.

The V gene is TRBV6-1, the J gene TRBJ1-5; a weak D match, TRBD1 (5 bases). The CDR3 contains 14 residues. V lost 7 bases, J lost 4 bases, and 14 bases lay in between. From germline, CDR1 is MNHNS and CDR2 SASEGT. CDR3 residues: CASTIAGANQPQHF. The CDR3, as DNA: TGTGCCAGCACCATCGCCGGGGCTAATCAGCCCCAGCATTTT.

This sequence joins TRBV7-3 and TRBJ2-1; D gene unclear. V lost 1 base and J lost 6, with 10 bases in between. Germline lookup yields CDR1 SGHTA and CDR2 FQGTGA. The CDR3 spans 14 residues. CDR3 nucleotides: TGTGCCAGCAGCTTAAGGTCGGATAGCAATGAGCAGTTCTTC. Translation: CASSLRSDSNEQFF. Full variable domain (missing parts from reference TRBV7-3 and TRBJ2-1): GAGVSQTPSNKVTEKGKYVELRCDPISGHTALYWYRQSLGQGPEFLIYFQGTGAADDSGLPNDRFFAVRPEGSVSTLKIQRTERGDSAVYLCASSLRSDSNEQFFGPGTRLTVL.

The gene calls are TRBV5-1 and TRBJ2-1; 14 bases are a match to TRBD2. V lost 3 bases to trimming and J lost 6 bases; unmatched junction nucleotides: 5. The CDR3 is made up of 16 amino acids. Germline CDR1 reads SGHRS; CDR2 reads YFSETQ. The CDR3 nucleotides read TGCGCCAGCAGCTCCTCGGGACTAGCGGGAGTCAATGAGCAGTTCTTC. It yields the protein CASSSSGLAGVNEQFF.

This rearrangement joins TRBV6-1 to TRBJ2-2; D is unresolved. V lost 7 bases and J 13 bases, leaving 16 bases between the germline ends. The CDR3 has 12 amino acids. The germline gives CDR1 MNHNS, CDR2 SASEGT. CDR3 region: CASTLSFLGLFF. The CDR3 DNA follows: TGTGCCAGCACGCTGTCCTTTTTAGGGCTGTTTTTT.

This clone came up once. Written as DNA, the CDR3 is TGTGCCAGCAGCCCAAGGACTGGGACTAGCGGGACCTACGAGCAGTACTTC. Translating it yields CASSPRTGTSGTYEQYF. V gene TRBV9 combines with J gene TRBJ2-7, with 13 bases fitting TRBD2. V lost 4 bases to trimming and J lost 2 bases; unmatched junction nucleotides: 9. The CDR3 extends over 17 amino acids. Germline V lookup: CDR1 SGDLS, CDR2 YYNGEE. Looking up the rest from reference TRBV9 and TRBJ2-7 gives the full variable domain: DSGVTQTPKHLITATGQRVTLRCSPRSGDLSVYWYQQSLDQGLQFLIQYYNGEERAKGNILERFSAQQFPDLHSELNLSSLELGDSALYFCASSPRTGTSGTYEQYFGPGTRLTVT.

The chain employs TRBV9 and TRBJ2-5; a weak D match, TRBD2 (5 bases). The CDR3 runs 15 residues. The V gene's germline CDR1 is SGDLS and CDR2 YYNGEE. V shed 6 bases and J shed 0 bases, with 15 bases lying between them. In DNA form, the CDR3 reads TGTGCCAGCACCCGGCGGACTGGGGACCAAGAGACCCAGTACTTC. Translating gives CASTRRTGDQETQYF.